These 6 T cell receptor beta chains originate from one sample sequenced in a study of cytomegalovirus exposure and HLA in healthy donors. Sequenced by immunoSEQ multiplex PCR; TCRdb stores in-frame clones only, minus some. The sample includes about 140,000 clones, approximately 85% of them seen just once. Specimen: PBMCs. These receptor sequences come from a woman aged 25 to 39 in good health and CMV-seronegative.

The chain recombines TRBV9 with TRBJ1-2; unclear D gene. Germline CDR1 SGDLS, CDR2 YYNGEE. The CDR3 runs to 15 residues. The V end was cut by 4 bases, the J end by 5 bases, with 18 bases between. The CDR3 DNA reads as TGTGCCAGCAGCAGAGGATCACCAGCGGGTTATGGCTACACCTTC. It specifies CASSRGSPAGYGYTF.

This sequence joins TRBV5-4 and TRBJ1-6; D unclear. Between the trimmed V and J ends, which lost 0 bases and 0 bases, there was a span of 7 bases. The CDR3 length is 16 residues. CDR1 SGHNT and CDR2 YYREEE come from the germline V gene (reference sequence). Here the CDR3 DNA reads TGTGCCAGCAGCTTGGAACCCAGCTCCTATAATTCACCCCTCCACTTT. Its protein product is CASSLEPSSYNSPLHF.

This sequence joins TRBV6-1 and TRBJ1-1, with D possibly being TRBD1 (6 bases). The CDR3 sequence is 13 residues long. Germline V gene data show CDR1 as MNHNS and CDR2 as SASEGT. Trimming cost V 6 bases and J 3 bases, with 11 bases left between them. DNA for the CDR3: TGTGCCAGCAGGGACAGTTTGTACACTGAAGCTTTCTTT. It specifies CASRDSLYTEAFF.

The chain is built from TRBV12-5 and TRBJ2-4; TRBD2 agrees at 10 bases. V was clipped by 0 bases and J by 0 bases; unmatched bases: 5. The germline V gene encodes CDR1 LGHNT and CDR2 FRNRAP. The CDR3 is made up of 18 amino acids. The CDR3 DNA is TGTGCTAGTGGTTTGGTTCCAGGGACTAGCGTAGCCAAAAACATTCAGTACTTC. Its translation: CASGLVPGTSVAKNIQYF.

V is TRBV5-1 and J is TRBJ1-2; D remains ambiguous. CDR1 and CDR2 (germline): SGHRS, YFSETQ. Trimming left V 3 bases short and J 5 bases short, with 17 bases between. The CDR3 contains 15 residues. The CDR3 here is CASSSSDGVYYGYTF. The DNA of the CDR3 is TGCGCCAGCAGCTCGTCAGACGGAGTTTATTATGGCTACACCTTC.

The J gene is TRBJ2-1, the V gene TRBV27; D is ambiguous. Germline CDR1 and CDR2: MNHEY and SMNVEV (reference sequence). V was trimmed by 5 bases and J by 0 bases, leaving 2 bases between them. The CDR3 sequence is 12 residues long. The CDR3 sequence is CASSLSYNEQFF. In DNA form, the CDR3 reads TGTGCCAGCAGTCTCTCCTACAATGAGCAGTTCTTC.